This T cell receptor (beta chain) was captured in a study of blood T cell repertoires in COVID-19. Study summary: From T cells, B-cell-depleted T cells, or PBMCs came the material, which was cDNA or gDNA.

This table comes from immunoSEQ multiplex PCR, and its TCRdb copy is limited to in-frame clones, with some not included. The sample carries roughly 38,000 clones, around 84% recorded once. Germline V gives CDR1 MNHEY, CDR2 SMNVEV (reference sequence). The V end lost 1 base, the J end lost 1 base, and 4 bases lay between the germline ends. CDR3 length: 14 residues. Seattle-derived patients entered the study during active infection and were followed longitudinally. This clone was picked up one time. The genes are TRBV27 and TRBJ2-2; D uncertain. The sequence came from a man aged 55 to 69 with COVID-19, enrolled during active disease. Sequencing input: peripheral blood. CDR3 nucleotide sequence: TGTGCCAGCAGTTTATACAGGAACACCGGGGAGCTGTTTTTT. It encodes CASSLYRNTGELFF.